This TCR beta chain was observed in a study of beta chain features in type 1 diabetes. As for the study in general: The study examined more than 100,000,000 sorted cells across all samples. Study-wide results and limits: All four CD4+ subsets from Type 1 diabetes patients carried moderately but significantly shorter TCRB CDR3s. VDJ junctions from patients with type 1 diabetes contained fewer insertions and more deletions.

TCRB transcripts that were expressed got sequenced, as all of the isolated RNA had been reverse transcribed. Naive, central memory and regulatory T cell samples yielded about 4 million reads on average. Generated by immunoSEQ multiplex PCR, the TCRdb table keeps only in-frame clones and is missing some. The sample holds fewer than 400,000 clones, less than 10% seen once. As concerns this clone: Its antigen remains unknown.

Germline V gene lookup returns CDR1 KGHSH and CDR2 LQKENI. Trimming cost V 4 bases and J 0 bases, with 10 bases left between them. The CDR3 totals 15 residues. The chain uses TRBV18 and TRBJ2-4; D not resolved. The source is a young woman in good health. The specimen was central memory CD4+ T cells from blood. In DNA, the CDR3 is TGTGCCAGCTCACGCGGCCCCCCAGCCAAAAACATTCAGTACTTC. Residues: CASSRGPPAKNIQYF.